This entry concerns a single TCR beta chain. This receptor's antigen is unknown. The sample holds no much larger clone one base away, and base qualities are not on file. The data were taken from a study of vaccination effects on CD4 cells after COVID-19 (dated by TCRdb to between 2021 and 2022). As for the study more broadly: Each participant received two doses of an mRNA SARS-CoV-2 vaccine, either BNT162b2 or mRNA-1273. SARS-CoV-2 spike-specific CD4+ TCR repertoires from before and after mRNA vaccination were compared in COVID-19 convalescent patients and in infection-naive vaccine recipients. A total of nine to ten COVID-19 convalescent patients and a handful of SARS-CoV-2-naive healthy vaccine recipients were included in the full study. The Oncomine TCR Beta short-read assay on an Illumina iSeq 100 was used to sequence cultures from other donors in the study. Results the study describes overall, beyond this receptor: In healthy vaccine recipients, vaccine-induced clones were almost all SARS-CoV-2 mono-reactive, with only 1 of 255 cross-reactive with common cold coronaviruses. Limitations of the study were the small number of convalescent patients and the absence of early post-infection timepoints. At late post-vaccination timepoints, both infection-induced and vaccine-induced clones showed marked clonal contraction, consistent with waning T cell responses.

The library was prepared using the immunoSEQ multiplex PCR assay. TCR beta CDR3 sequencing was performed on DNA from the cultured, isolated CD4+ T cells. The paper's data handling went like this. Non-productive TCR sequences were removed and reads were trimmed to the CDR3 region, keeping CDR3s of at least 7 amino acids. The MANAFEST web app was used to pick out antigen-specific clonotypes by comparing their expansion in peptide wells with that in reference cultures. To be called positive, a clone needed expansion at FDR<0.05 compared with the reference and with all other wells, an odds ratio greater than 5, and a frequency greater than 0.1% in two replicate wells. A clonotype was defined as cross-reactive if the clonotype was significantly expanded both in SARS-CoV-2 spike wells and in at least one common cold coronavirus spike condition. Using the stringdist R package, CDR3 similarity was measured by Levenshtein distance, and unrooted trees were constructed with ape in R 3.6.1. TCRdb carries this immuneACCESS record with in-frame sequences only. Its versions omit some clonotypes, under half of them owing to an unresolved V gene in the studies checked, with the rest unexplained. The V and J calls and clone size come from that table; D and trimming were worked out from the DNA. This sample comprises around 79,000 clones, 60% to 80% of them detected only once. The ten biggest clones cover roughly 1.8% of the sample.

The ViraFEST assay stimulated PBMC with viral peptide pools and then used TCR sequencing to identify antigen-specific CD4+ T cell clonotypes by expansion. After less than 13 days of culture, CD4+ T cells were isolated with the EasySep CD4+ T cell isolation kit. Healthy vaccine recipients had no prior SARS-CoV-2 infection, confirmed by negative nucleocapsid antibodies before and after vaccination. Each well held some 1.9 million PBMC cultured in IMDM containing about 5.5% human AB serum, roughly 9.6 IU/ml IL-2 and gentamicin, along with about 9.5 ug/ml peptides. Half of the culture medium was replaced with fresh IL-2-containing medium on days 3 and 7. Unless noted otherwise, every peptide stimulation condition was grown in triplicate wells. Using Ficoll-Paque Plus gradient centrifugation, PBMC were separated from whole blood and then either used fresh or cryopreserved at -140C. The overlapping peptide pools covered the spike proteins of SARS-CoV-2 and of the common cold coronaviruses HCoV-NL63, HCoV-OC43 and HCoV-229E. Genomic DNA was extracted from cultured CD4+ T cells with the QIAamp micro DNA kit.

The CDR3, cysteine through phenylalanine, is 14 amino acids long. CDR3 DNA is the only sequence kept; it has 42 bases, read in frame from the first base. V loses 1 base of germline sequence and J loses 1 base, and the interval between the two ends is 8 bases. According to the germline V gene, CDR1 reads SGHRS and CDR2 reads YFSETQ. The sample in question was CD4+ T cells from PBMCs cultured with HCoV-229E spike peptides, obtained before COVID-19 vaccination. Taken with the paper, the label for cell subset or site translates to: HCoV-229E spike overlapping peptide pool stimulation. The receptor comes from a human donor who received a COVID-19 vaccine. The chain is made from TRBV5-1 and TRBJ2-5, and TRBD1 may be the D gene, going by 5 matching bases. DNA sequence: TGCGCCAGCAGCTTGCAAGGGGCCCAAGAGACCCAGTACTTC. Protein translation: CASSLQGAQETQYF.